The clone carrying this TCR beta chain was picked up many times. The data belong to a study of breast tumors, draining lymph nodes, adjacent tissues. This CDR3 region has 15 residues. Germline V gene lookup returns CDR1 KGHSH and CDR2 LQKENI. V was cut by 5 bases and J by 4 bases, with 15 bases left in between. TCRdb ran MiXCR on the multiplex PCR reads and lists one entry per CDR3 protein. The table shows over 150,000 distinct CDR3 sequences, with around 29% occurring only once. The lymph nodes were axillary draining lymph nodes from breast cancer patients. The chain combines TRBV18 with TRBJ2-1; the D gene is possibly TRBD2 (6 bases). Sequences were obtained from axillary lymph node tissue. This sequence was found in a female donor with breast cancer. Some clones in this sample may be carry-over from other donors' samples. CDR3 nucleotides: TGTGCCAGCTCAAACCGGGACTTAGGATACAATGAGCAGTTCTTC. Translating it yields CASSNRDLGYNEQFF.